This TCR beta chain was captured by sequencing in a study of cytomegalovirus exposure and HLA in healthy donors. In the study overall: Prior work identified about 120 million unique TCR beta sequences in roughly 190 million T cells. Study results and limitations: Later analysis identified a missense DCLRE1C variant that was linked to TCR beta V- and J-gene trimming.

13 Jbeta primers and 60 Vbeta primers were used for the PCR. Using immunoSEQ multiplex PCR, the repertoire was profiled, and TCRdb retains in-frame clones only, with some absent. The profile shows 90,000 to 110,000 clones, roughly three quarters of them singletons. Points on this clone: Antigen unknown.

This receptor was identified in a male donor in good health and CMV-seronegative. Sample: PBMCs.

CDR3 loop: CASSSGLATYEQYF. The CDR3 nucleotides are TGCGCCAGCAGCTCGGGACTAGCTACCTACGAGCAGTACTTC. The genes are TRBV4-1 and TRBJ2-7; 9 bases map to TRBD2. Germline CDR1 reads MGHRA; CDR2 reads YSYEKL. V trimming: 5 bases; J trimming: 2 bases; junction bases outside the gene matches: 4. The CDR3 consists of 14 residues.